These 29 T cell receptor beta chains share one sample of origin, sequenced in a study of blood T cell repertoires in COVID-19. Sequencing used immunoSEQ multiplex PCR; TCRdb keeps in-frame clones, though not all of them. The sample records around 160,000 clones, roughly 91% being singletons. Material: peripheral blood. These receptors came from a man in his late teens or twenties with acute or convalescent COVID-19.

The CDR3 protein is CASSLGPGTGGEKLFF. Here the CDR3 DNA reads TGTGCCAGCAGCTTGGGACCAGGGACAGGGGGTGAAAAACTGTTTTTT. The chain combines TRBV5-6 with TRBJ1-4, with 11 bases that match TRBD1. Germline V gene sequence: CDR1 SGHDT, CDR2 YYEEEE. Unmatched junction bases numbered 5, after V lost 0 bases and J lost 7 bases. The CDR3 is 16 amino acids. The full variable domain, completed using reference TRBV5-6 and TRBJ1-4, is DAGVTQSPTHLIKTRGQQVTLRCSPKSGHDTVSWYQQALGQGPQFIFQYYEEEERQRGNFPDRFSGHQFPNYSSELNVNALLLGDSALYLCASSLGPGTGGEKLFFGSGTQLSVL.

The chain uses TRBV5-1 and TRBJ2-1; tentative D call: TRBD2 (6 bases). Trimming removed 0 bases from V and 2 bases from J, with 9 bases in between. Germline CDR1 reads SGHRS; CDR2 reads YFSETQ. The CDR3 is made up of 15 amino acids. CDR3 nucleotides: TGCGCCAGCAGCTTGGGCGGGGTAACCTACAATGAGCAGTTCTTC. Its protein product is CASSLGGVTYNEQFF.

This rearrangement joins TRBV9 to TRBJ2-3, with D unclear. Trimming removed 4 bases from V and 6 bases from J, with 9 bases in between. CDR3 size: 12 residues. The germline CDR1 and CDR2 sequences are SGDLS and YYNGEE. This CDR3 reads CASSPRWDTQYF. The CDR3, as DNA: TGTGCCAGCAGCCCCCGGTGGGATACGCAGTATTTT.

The chain recombines TRBV10-3 with TRBJ2-5; 10 nucleotides agree with TRBD1. CDR3 length: 13 amino acids. Looked up from germline, CDR1 is ENHRY and CDR2 is SYGVKD. Trimming at V came to 8 bases and at J to 5 bases, leaving 5 bases not matched to a gene. In DNA form, the CDR3 reads TGTGCCATCTCGGGACAGGGGAAGGAGACCCAGTACTTC. It is translated as CAISGQGKETQYF.

The chain combines TRBV5-1 with TRBJ1-2, with a possible D match to TRBD1 (6 bases). Germline V lookup: CDR1 SGHRS, CDR2 YFSETQ. The CDR3 runs 13 residues. V was trimmed by 2 bases and J by 6 bases, leaving 11 bases between them. DNA of the CDR3: TGCGCCAGCAGCTTTGGGGGGGGCGATGGCTACACCTTC. Translating gives CASSFGGGDGYTF.

The V and J genes are TRBV5-1 and TRBJ1-1; TRBD1 is a possible D gene (6 bases). Trimming took off 0 bases at V and 4 bases at J, with 10 bases between the two ends. The CDR3 is 14 amino acids. Germline-derived CDR1 and CDR2 are SGHRS and YFSETQ. The CDR3 sequence is CASSLGGQATEAFF. As DNA, the CDR3 is TGCGCCAGCAGCTTGGGGGGGCAGGCCACTGAAGCTTTCTTT.

This chain links TRBV30 with TRBJ1-2; D possibly corresponds to TRBD1 (6 bases). In germline, CDR1 is GTSNPN, CDR2 SVGIG (reference sequence). V was cut by 5 bases and J by 8 bases, with 12 bases left in between. The CDR3 spans 11 residues. DNA for the CDR3: TGTGCCTGGGCGGCACAGGGCGGCTACACCTTC. It specifies CAWAAQGGYTF.

The chain joins TRBV19 to TRBJ2-3; 8 positions agree with TRBD1. Germline trimming cut 11 bases from V and 3 bases from J; bases unmatched to any gene: 13. Germline assignment: CDR1 LNHDA and CDR2 SQIVND (reference sequence). The length of the CDR3 is 15 residues. Written as DNA, the CDR3 is TGTGCCGGCCGGACCTTGGACAGGGAGACAGATACGCAGTATTTT. This codes for CAGRTLDRETDTQYF.

The chain has TRBV14 and TRBJ2-2; a possible D gene is TRBD1 (5 bases). The germline V gene encodes CDR1 SGHDN and CDR2 FVKESK. Trimming removed 0 bases at V and 7 bases at J, with 12 bases between. The CDR3 is 15 residues long. The CDR3 DNA reads TGTGCCAGCAGCCAAGAAAGGGGTTTCATCGGGGAGCTGTTTTTT. Translating it yields CASSQERGFIGELFF.

This chain joins TRBV7-8 and TRBJ1-2, with D perhaps matching TRBD1 (6 bases). Per the germline V gene, CDR1 is SGHVS and CDR2 is FQNEAQ. CDR3 length equals 14 residues. Trimming cost V 5 bases and J 4 bases, with 14 bases left between them. The CDR3: CASSREDSTYGYTF. CDR3 nucleotides: TGTGCCAGCAGCCGAGAGGACAGTACCTATGGCTACACCTTC.

The genes are TRBV6-4 and TRBJ1-1; 11 positions agree with TRBD1. Unmatched junction bases numbered 1, after V lost 2 bases and J lost 5 bases. Germline V CDR1 and CDR2: MRHNA, SNTAGT. The CDR3 length is 14 residues. CDR3 in DNA: TGTGCCAGCAGTGACGGGACAGGGGGGACTGAAGCTTTCTTT. This sequence encodes CASSDGTGGTEAFF.

This chain links TRBV18 with TRBJ1-1; D gene uncertain. Trimming cost V 5 bases and J 0 bases, with 10 bases left between them. The CDR3 is made up of 14 amino acids. Germline V gene sequence: CDR1 KGHSH, CDR2 LQKENI. The CDR3 DNA reads TGTGCCAGCTCAATGGGCAAAATGAACACTGAAGCTTTCTTT. Protein: CASSMGKMNTEAFF.

The genes are TRBV6-2 or TRBV6-3 and TRBJ2-4, with D tentatively TRBD2 (5 bases). This CDR3 contains 20 residues. From germline, CDR1 is MNHEY and CDR2 SVGEGT. V lost 5 bases, J lost 0 bases, and 26 bases lay in between. CDR3 residues: CASSRPPSGVVALAKNIQYF. The CDR3 region has the DNA TGTGCCAGCAGTCGCCCTCCCAGCGGAGTTGTGGCACTAGCCAAAAACATTCAGTACTTC.

The chain has TRBV25-1 and TRBJ2-3; 7 positions match TRBD1. There are 17 residues in the CDR3. CDR1 is MGHDK and CDR2 is SYGVNS in the germline V gene. Trimming at V came to 3 bases and at J to 2 bases, leaving 11 bases not matched to a gene. CDR3 nucleotides: TGTGCCAGCAGTGAGCCGGAACCGGGACAGTACACAGATACGCAGTATTTT. Amino acid sequence: CASSEPEPGQYTDTQYF.

This clone appeared a single time. The rearrangement joins TRBV29-1 to TRBJ1-1; unclear D gene. The V end lost 6 bases, the J end lost 3 bases, and 5 bases lay between the germline ends. Germline V gene sequence: CDR1 SQVTM, CDR2 ANQGSEA. The CDR3 covers 10 residues. The CDR3 coding sequence is TGCAGCGTCGCAGACACTGAAGCTTTCTTT. Amino acid sequence: CSVADTEAFF.

In its sample, this clone was seen once. This chain joins TRBV19 and TRBJ2-7, with TRBD1 identical over 8 bases. The CDR3 sequence is 14 residues long. Germline V gene lookup returns CDR1 LNHDA and CDR2 SQIVND (reference sequence). The trim removed 5 bases at V and 0 bases at J, leaving 3 bases unmatched. CDR3 DNA sequence: TGTGCCAGTAGTTGGACAGGGCCCTCCTACGAGCAGTACTTC. This codes for CASSWTGPSYEQYF.

This clone was counted once. The chain employs TRBV3-1 (or the pseudogene TRBV3-2) and TRBJ2-4; tentatively, D is TRBD2 (6 bases). V lost 2 bases to trimming and J lost 5 bases, with 13 bases between them. The CDR3 is 15 amino acids. CDR1 is LGHDT, CDR2 YNNKEL, per germline (reference sequence). DNA for the CDR3: TGTGCCAGCAGCCAAAGAACAGGAGGGGAAAACATTCAGTACTTC. Protein sequence: CASSQRTGGENIQYF.

V gene TRBV13 combines with J gene TRBJ2-7; the match to TRBD2 covers 12 bases. V was clipped by 5 bases and J by 5 bases; unmatched bases: 10. The CDR3 is made up of 16 amino acids. CDR1 and CDR2 (germline): PRHDT, FYEKMQ (reference sequence). The CDR3 DNA is TGTGCCAGCAGCCACAGAGCTAGCGGGGGGGCGCACGAGCAGTACTTC. It translates to CASSHRASGGAHEQYF.

V gene TRBV4-1 combines with J gene TRBJ1-4; the match to TRBD1 covers 7 bases. V was pared by 4 bases and J by 3 bases, with 8 bases of the junction left unmatched. Germline assignment: CDR1 MGHRA and CDR2 YSYEKL. There are 16 residues in the CDR3. CDR3 residues: CASSLPTGTPNEKLFF. The CDR3 nucleotides are TGCGCCAGCAGCCTCCCGACAGGGACGCCTAATGAAAAACTGTTTTTT.

The chain joins TRBV4-2 to TRBJ1-2; D is unclear. The CDR3 consists of 16 residues. Germline V gene sequence: CDR1 LGHNA, CDR2 YNFKEQ. Trimming left V 0 bases short and J 1 base short, with 12 bases between. The CDR3 here is CASSQEMEGFNYGYTF. Here the CDR3 DNA reads TGTGCCAGCAGCCAAGAGATGGAGGGATTTAACTATGGCTACACCTTC.

The chain combines TRBV5-6 with TRBJ1-2; the match to TRBD1 covers 8 bases. The trim removed 4 bases at V and 8 bases at J, leaving 13 bases unmatched. Germline V gene sequence: CDR1 SGHDT, CDR2 YYEEEE. The CDR3 runs to 15 residues. The CDR3 DNA reads as TGTGCCAGCAGCGTATATCAGGGGGCACGAGGGGGCTACACCTTC. It codes for CASSVYQGARGGYTF.

This chain uses TRBV7-2 with TRBJ1-3, with D unresolved. Germline V gene sequence: CDR1 SGHTA, CDR2 FQGNSA. V lost 0 bases, J lost 6 bases, and 15 bases lay in between. This CDR3 contains 16 residues. The CDR3 sequence is CASSLARGLAKNTIYF. The CDR3, as DNA: TGTGCCAGCAGCTTAGCGCGCGGCCTCGCGAAAAACACCATATATTTT.

V is TRBV6-5 and J is TRBJ1-1; maybe TRBD1 (5 bases). From germline, CDR1 is MNHEY and CDR2 SVGAGI. The CDR3 is 15 residues long. The ends were cut back, 5 bases at V and 0 bases at J, with 13 bases in the middle. The CDR3 sequence is CASSRRGTLNTEAFF. CDR3 nucleotides: TGTGCCAGCAGTCGCCGGGGGACCTTGAACACTGAAGCTTTCTTT.

The chain recombines TRBV27 with TRBJ2-5, with TRBD1 matching 8 bases. The length of the CDR3 is 18 residues. Germline lookup yields CDR1 MNHEY and CDR2 SMNVEV (reference sequence). Germline trimming cut 4 bases from V and 0 bases from J; bases unmatched to any gene: 13. CDR3 loop: CASSYAGGSFIHQETQYF. In DNA form, the CDR3 reads TGTGCCAGCAGTTACGCAGGGGGCTCCTTTATACACCAAGAGACCCAGTACTTC.

The chain combines TRBV19 with TRBJ2-5, with D possibly TRBD1 on 6 matching bases. The CDR3 runs to 14 residues. CDR1 is LNHDA, CDR2 SQIVND, per germline (reference sequence). The V and J ends lost 4 bases and 5 bases respectively, with 14 bases between them. The CDR3 DNA is TGTGCCAGTAGTACCAGTCTTCAGGGGGAGACCCAGTACTTC. It encodes CASSTSLQGETQYF.

DNA for the CDR3: TGTGCCAGTAGTATAGTGACAGTAGCTAACTATGGCTACACCTTC. Translating gives CASSIVTVANYGYTF. The chain combines TRBV19 with TRBJ1-2, with D perhaps TRBD1 (5 bases). This CDR3 contains 15 residues. The germline V and J ends were trimmed by 1 base and 0 bases, with 9 bases remaining between them. The germline V gene has CDR1 LNHDA and CDR2 SQIVND (reference sequence).

The chain combines TRBV19 with TRBJ1-1; no firm D call. The CDR3 is made up of 16 amino acids. The V end was cut by 5 bases, the J end by 1 base, with 17 bases between. Germline V gene data show CDR1 as LNHDA and CDR2 as SQIVND (reference sequence). The chain's CDR3 is CASSPPTGRGNTEAFF. CDR3 sequence (DNA): TGTGCCAGTAGTCCACCGACGGGGAGAGGGAACACTGAAGCTTTCTTT.

The rearrangement links TRBV19 to TRBJ1-2, with D possibly being TRBD1 (5 bases). Trimming removed 6 bases from V and 8 bases from J, with 16 bases in between. This CDR3 has 13 residues. Germline CDR1 is LNHDA and CDR2 is SQIVND (reference sequence). CDR3: CASRWGGMGGYTF. The CDR3 DNA reads as TGTGCCAGTAGGTGGGGGGGAATGGGCGGCTACACCTTC.

This chain joins TRBV7-6 and TRBJ1-1, with 9 bases fitting TRBD1. This CDR3 comprises 16 residues. After removal of 1 base from V and 5 bases from J, the junction contained 8 bases not matched to a gene. Germline CDR1 is SGHVS and CDR2 is FNYEAQ. The chain's CDR3 is CASSLDRGLSRTEAFF. The CDR3 bases are TGTGCCAGCAGCTTAGACAGGGGGCTTTCTAGGACTGAAGCTTTCTTT.